The 12 T cell receptor beta chains below all came from one sample that was sequenced in a study of blood T cell repertoires in COVID-19 (dated by TCRdb to 2019 to 2021). Library preparation was by the immunoSEQ multiplex PCR assay. The source is immuneACCESS, and TCRdb retained only in-frame sequences with V and J called. Part of the clones is not carried over; for the studies checked, unresolved V genes explain less than half of this, and the remainder is unexplained. Present in this sample are around 170,000 clones, about three quarters of which were seen just once. The ten largest clonotypes hold 12% of the sample. Input material: peripheral blood. These receptors all stem from a woman older than 75 with COVID-19, enrolled during active disease.

This clone occurred a few times. V is TRBV30 and J is TRBJ2-7; 10 bases agree with TRBD2. CDR1 is GTSNPN, CDR2 SVGIG, per germline (reference sequence). This CDR3 comprises 15 residues. After removal of 2 bases from V and 5 bases from J, the junction contained 9 bases not matched to a gene. In DNA, the CDR3 is TGTGCCTGGAGTCGGGTAGCGGGGGGTATCCACGAGCAGTACTTC. Translating it yields CAWSRVAGGIHEQYF.

V usage is TRBV11-3 and J usage is TRBJ2-7, with a tentative D call TRBD1 (6 bases). The CDR3 is 14 amino acids. V was shortened by 0 bases and J by 2 bases, with 8 bases between the two germline ends. The germline gives CDR1 SGHNT, CDR2 YENEEA. CDR3 DNA: TGTGCCAGCAGCTTAGAACAGGGAACCTACGAGCAGTACTTC. It encodes CASSLEQGTYEQYF.

This chain uses TRBV10-3 with TRBJ2-4; a weak D match, TRBD2 (6 bases). Germline values: CDR1 ENHRY, CDR2 SYGVKD. V gave up 0 bases and J gave up 3 bases, with 9 bases separating them. The length of the CDR3 is 15 residues. The CDR3 protein is CAISESGLSKNIQYF. The CDR3 DNA reads as TGTGCCATCAGTGAGTCGGGACTCAGCAAAAACATTCAGTACTTC.

This chain links TRBV19 with TRBJ2-7; maybe TRBD1 (6 bases). Germline loops: CDR1 LNHDA, CDR2 SQIVND (reference sequence). The CDR3 runs 17 residues. V dropped 2 bases and J dropped 1 base, with 18 bases sitting between them. CDR3 amino acids: CASSIRYGDTTSYEQYF. DNA of the CDR3: TGTGCCAGTAGTATACGATATGGGGACACCACTTCCTACGAGCAGTACTTC. Filled out from reference TRBV19 and TRBJ2-7, the complete variable domain reads DGGITQSPKYLFRKEGQNVTLSCEQNLNHDAMYWYRQDPGQGLRLIYYSQIVNDFQKGDIAEGYSVSREKKESFPLTVTSAQKNPTAFYLCASSIRYGDTTSYEQYFGPGTRLTVT.

This chain joins TRBV28 and TRBJ1-2; 12 positions agree with TRBD1. With V trimmed by 5 bases and J by 2 bases, 9 bases remained unmatched. The germline V gene encodes CDR1 MDHEN and CDR2 SYDVKM. The CDR3 runs 17 residues. The CDR3 reads CASSHWVGTGGNYGYTF. As DNA, the CDR3 is TGTGCCAGCAGTCACTGGGTCGGGACAGGGGGCAACTATGGCTACACCTTC.

The V gene is TRBV19, the J gene TRBJ2-4; TRBD2 aligns across 8 bases. CDR1 and CDR2 (germline): LNHDA, SQIVND (reference sequence). The CDR3 totals 15 residues. V shed 2 bases, J shed 6 bases, and the junction held 6 bases outside the gene matches. CDR3 bases: TGTGCCAGTAGTATAAGGCGGGGGGTTGGAAACATTCAGTACTTC. Translating it yields CASSIRRGVGNIQYF.

The chain uses TRBV3-1 (or the pseudogene TRBV3-2) and TRBJ2-7, with 7 nucleotides matching TRBD2. This CDR3 comprises 13 residues. Germline values: CDR1 LGHDT, CDR2 YNNKEL (reference sequence). The V and J ends lost 2 bases and 6 bases, in that order; junction bases with no gene match: 4. In DNA form, the CDR3 reads TGTGCCAGCAGCCAATTACTAGCGACCGAGCAGTACTTC. The encoded protein is CASSQLLATEQYF.

V gene TRBV13 combines with J gene TRBJ2-5; 7 bases fit TRBD2. Looked up from germline, CDR1 is PRHDT and CDR2 is FYEKMQ (reference sequence). There are 15 residues in the CDR3. The trim removed 3 bases at V and 2 bases at J, leaving 6 bases unmatched. The CDR3 sequence is CASSFYSGSQETQYF. DNA of the CDR3: TGTGCCAGCAGCTTTTATAGCGGGTCGCAAGAGACCCAGTACTTC.

This clone has only a few counts. The J gene is TRBJ1-1, the V gene TRBV29-1; perhaps TRBD1 as D (5 bases). CDR1 and CDR2 (germline): SQVTM, ANQGSEA. The CDR3 sequence is 11 residues long. The V end lost 7 bases, the J end lost 10 bases, and 16 bases lay between the germline ends. CDR3 protein: CSAVGGNRAFF. The DNA of the CDR3 is TGCAGCGCCGTGGGGGGGAACCGAGCTTTCTTT.

The chain couples TRBV3-1 (or the pseudogene TRBV3-2) to TRBJ1-5, with no clear D. Germline V gene data show CDR1 as LGHDT and CDR2 as YNNKEL (reference sequence). V was clipped by 4 bases and J by 3 bases, with 16 bases between them. This CDR3 spans 16 amino acids. For the CDR3, the DNA is TGTGCCAGCAGCCCTCAACCCCCAGGTTCCAATCAGCCCCAGCATTTT. Its protein is CASSPQPPGSNQPQHF.

The chain joins TRBV4-1 to TRBJ2-7; D remains unclear. The CDR3 totals 15 residues. Per the germline V gene, CDR1 is MGHRA and CDR2 is YSYEKL. Trimming stripped 4 bases from V and 4 bases from J, with 17 bases between. CDR3 bases: TGCGCCAGCAGCCTGTCCGGGTCGTACGGTTACGAGCAGTACTTC. This translates into CASSLSGSYGYEQYF.

The chain is built from TRBV6-5 and TRBJ1-3; the match to TRBD1 covers 8 bases. Unmatched junction bases numbered 7, after V lost 5 bases and J lost 4 bases. The CDR3 is made up of 15 amino acids. Germline-derived CDR1 and CDR2 are MNHEY and SVGAGI. The CDR3 sequence: CASSPTRGPGNTIYF. CDR3 sequence (DNA): TGTGCCAGCAGTCCTACCAGGGGGCCAGGAAACACCATATATTTT.